This T cell receptor (beta chain) was retrieved from a study of blood T cell repertoires in COVID-19. Background on the study: Sites across the United States, Italy and Spain contributed samples from acute and convalescent COVID-19. PBMCs, B-cell-depleted T cells, or T cells provided the cDNA or gDNA that made up the material.

In the original processing: From reference gene primer amplification, estimates of nucleated cell counts were derived. Assay used: immunoSEQ multiplex PCR; TCRdb lists only in-frame clones, some missing. V, J and clone size derive from that table, while D and trimming were established from the DNA sequence. This sample yields 25,000 to 30,000 clones, of which around 82% are seen a single time; about 1.8% belongs to the top ten. This CDR3 region has 18 residues. V was pared by 0 bases and J by 0 bases, with 8 bases of the junction left unmatched. This TCR came from a man older than 75 with active or convalescent COVID-19. The chain recombines TRBV23-1 with TRBJ2-1; 7 bases map to TRBD2. TRBV23-1 is placed among ORFs of uncertain function. The sequencing input was peripheral blood. This chain's CDR3 is CASSQSLSSGASYNEQFF. The CDR3 nucleotides read TGCGCCAGCAGTCAATCGCTGTCCAGCGGGGCCTCCTACAATGAGCAGTTCTTC.